This T cell receptor beta chain was captured by sequencing in a study of blood T cell repertoires in COVID-19. Across the study: Acute-phase and convalescent COVID-19 samples originated in the United States, Italy and Spain. In each case, the material was cDNA or gDNA derived from T cells, B-cell-depleted T cells, or PBMCs.

Germline V lookup: CDR1 SEHNR, CDR2 FQNEAQ (reference sequence). There are 17 residues in the CDR3. How the authors handled the data: Amplifying reference gene primers gave estimates of nucleated cell counts. TCRdb's table, derived via immunoSEQ multiplex PCR, lists solely in-frame clones and lacks some. V and J calls and clone size follow that table, whereas D and trimming were derived from the DNA. Of about 210,000 clones detected, around 87% appear once; the ten largest clones hold about 3%. Concerning this clone: A junction boundary mismatches the germline segment, possibly from a read error.

The V call is TRBV7-9, the J call TRBJ2-3; 7 nucleotides agree with TRBD2. Sequencing was performed on peripheral blood. This clonotype was obtained from a man in his sixties with acute or convalescent COVID-19. The DNA of the CDR3 is TGTGCCAGCAGCTACCCCGCGGGGAGGGGAGGAGCAGATACTCAGTATTTT. Translation gives CASSYPAGRGGADTQYF.